This TCR beta chain comes out of a study of blood T cell repertoires in COVID-19. The table came from immunoSEQ multiplex PCR; TCRdb's copy has only in-frame clones and leaves some out. The table shows some 330,000 clones, with 87% occurring only once. The sample was PBMCs or T cells enriched from blood (not recorded which). The sequence was obtained from a man aged 35 to 55 in a cohort exposed to, infected with or recovered from COVID-19 (not recorded which).

The CDR3 region is CASIGQREAFF. As DNA, the CDR3 is TGTGCCAGTATTGGACAGCGAGAAGCTTTCTTT. The chain employs TRBV19 and TRBJ1-1; D is possibly TRBD1 (6 bases). Germline V gene sequence: CDR1 LNHDA, CDR2 SQIVND (reference sequence). The CDR3 is 11 residues long. V shed 7 bases and J shed 8 bases, with 11 bases lying between them.